This T cell receptor (beta chain) was sequenced during a study of identical twins. Study-wide findings and caveats: Twin sharing of out-of-frame TCR alpha was underestimated by models in monozygotic pairs.

V was pared by 2 bases and J by 0 bases, with 15 bases of the junction left unmatched. Germline CDR1 SGHVS, CDR2 FQNEAQ. The CDR3 has 20 residues. This clonotype was detected many times. Its specificity is not known. From the 5' RACE reads, TCRdb called clonotypes with MiXCR, one entry per CDR3 protein. The sample has around 650,000 distinct CDR3 sequences, 7.1% seen once. These data were also filed under a second study, of yellow fever vaccine responses in identical twins.

V usage is TRBV7-8 and J usage is TRBJ2-2; TRBD2 aligns across 7 bases. The sequence derives from a woman aged 18-29 years in good health. Sequenced input: PBMCs. CDR3 coding DNA: TGTGCCAGCAGCTTACGGGTCTGGCTAGCGGCCTCTTCGAACACCGGGGAGCTGTTTTTT. Translation gives CASSLRVWLAASSNTGELFF. Full variable domain (remainder filled in from reference TRBV7-8 and TRBJ2-2): GAGVSQSPRYKVAKRGQDVALRCDPISGHVSLFWYQQALGQGPEFLTYFQNEAQLDKSGLPSDRFFAERPEGSVSTLKIQRTQQEDSAVYLCASSLRVWLAASSNTGELFFGEGSRLTVL.